This T cell receptor beta chain was identified during a study of chemoradiotherapy in HPV16-positive cancers. At the level of the study: Candidate HPV-specific T-cell clones and common TCR motifs came from functional assays in a couple of HPV16-positive patients.

Whole-study findings and limits: Better recurrence-free survival went with HPV-responsive T-cell expansion in HPV16-positive patients. Candidate HPV-specific clones and E7-related TCR motifs grew in tumor during treatment.

V dropped 4 bases and J dropped 6; count of bases not matched to a gene: 17. The CDR3 contains 18 residues. The germline V gene encodes CDR1 LGHNA and CDR2 YNFKEQ. Method: immunoSEQ multiplex PCR; TCRdb's copy keeps in-frame clones and lacks some. The sample includes about 6,600 clones, 81% of them seen just once. On this clone itself: Its target is unknown.

The V call is TRBV4-2, the J call TRBJ2-1; TRBD2 agrees at 8 bases. The sample was tumor tissue, taken from a patient who underwent chemoradiotherapy. This clonotype was obtained from a human donor with HPV-associated anogenital cancer. This CDR3 reads CASSRTGGSGSSSNEQFF. The DNA for the CDR3 is TGTGCCAGCAGCCGAACGGGTGGGAGCGGGAGTTCGTCCAATGAGCAGTTCTTC.